These T cell receptor beta chains were read from a single sample in a study of identical twins. TCRdb re-analysed the 5' RACE reads in MiXCR, keeping a single row per CDR3 protein. The table includes 200,000 to 250,000 distinct CDR3 sequences, about 7.5% detected once. This sample also belongs to another study, concerning yellow fever vaccine responses in identical twins.

The material sequenced was memory (CD45RO+) T cells sorted from blood. The receptor source for this set is a young woman in good health. The CDR3 runs from the conserved cysteine through the conserved F or W. The D gene is left open where the match is weak. Only some rows state a clone size, as once, few, many or a class for expanded clones.

D gene | J gene | clone size | V gene | CDR3 DNA | CDR3 protein
- | TRBJ1-2 | many | TRBV12-3/TRBV12-4 | TGTGCCAGCAGTATCAGGGTTAGCGGCTACACCTTC | CASSIRVSGYTF
TRBD2 | TRBJ2-7 | few | TRBV10-3 | TGTGCCATCAGGACTAGCGGATACGAGCAGTACTTC | CAIRTSGYEQYF
- | TRBJ2-3 | - | TRBV27 | TGTGCCAGCAGTTTAAAGGTCAATCGGGATACGCAGTATTTT | CASSLKVNRDTQYF
- | TRBJ1-5 | few | TRBV20-1 | TGCAGTGCTAGGAGAGGTGGGAATAGCAATCAGCCCCAGCATTTT | CSARRGGNSNQPQHF
TRBD1 | TRBJ2-7 | few | TRBV14 | TGTGCCAGCAGCCGCACTCTTGGGACAGGGAACTACGAGCAGTACTTC | CASSRTLGTGNYEQYF
TRBD2 | TRBJ2-4 | many | TRBV6-1 | TGTGCCAGCAGTACATCTCAGGCGGGGGACCCGGGGGACATTCAGTACTTC | CASSTSQAGDPGDIQYF
TRBD1 | TRBJ1-2 | - | TRBV18 | TGTGCCAGCTCACAAACGGGACAGTCCTTTGAGGGCTACACCTTC | CASSQTGQSFEGYTF
- | TRBJ2-7 | - | TRBV15 | TGTGCCACCAGCAGAGAGGGCGGGGACTACGAGCAGTACTTC | CATSREGGDYEQYF
- | TRBJ1-2 | few | TRBV28 | TGTGCCAGCACCTCTAATCCCCGCCTCTATGGCTACACCTTC | CASTSNPRLYGYTF
TRBD2 | TRBJ2-3 | few | TRBV4-3 | TGCGCCAGCAGCCAAGCCCTAGCGGAGGGCACAGATACGCAGTATTTT | CASSQALAEGTDTQYF
TRBD2 | TRBJ2-3 | many | TRBV4-3 | TGCGCCAGCAGCCAAGATAGCGGGATAAGGGATACGCAGTATTTT | CASSQDSGIRDTQYF
- | TRBJ2-7 | many | TRBV7-2 | TGTGCCAGCAGCTTAAGGGCGAACGGGTACGAGCAGTACTTC | CASSLRANGYEQYF
- | TRBJ2-7 | many | TRBV27 | TGTGCCAGCAGTTTGAGCTACTCCAGCTACGAGCAGTACTTC | CASSLSYSSYEQYF
- | TRBJ1-2 | few | TRBV12-3/TRBV12-4 | TGTGCCAGCAGTTTACAGACAGGCTATGGCTACACCTTC | CASSLQTGYGYTF
- | TRBJ2-5 | few | TRBV5-1 | TGCGCCAGCAGCTTGGTTAGCCAGGCCCAAGAGACCCAGTACTTC | CASSLVSQAQETQYF
- | TRBJ2-5 | many | TRBV7-9 | TGTGCCAGCAGCTTGGCACAGGGTGGGGCCCAGTACTTC | CASSLAQGGAQYF